This passage covers 9 T cell receptor beta chains from one sample sequenced in a study of blood T cells in healthy people across ages. The use of a sample-barcoded 5' primer and a J-beta primer mix characterized a second PCR of roughly 6 to 12 cycles. MiXCR, run by TCRdb on the 5' RACE reads, gives a single entry per CDR3 protein. The data contain roughly 730,000 distinct CDR3 sequences, roughly three fifths of them singletons. The sample was blood. These receptors were taken from a man aged 35 to 55 in good health.

The chain has TRBV20-1 and TRBJ2-6, with 11 bases matching TRBD2. The CDR3 extends over 17 amino acids. After removal of 3 bases from V and 1 base from J, the junction contained 5 bases not matched to a gene. CDR1 is DFQATT, CDR2 SNEGSKA, per germline (reference sequence). As DNA, the CDR3 is TGCAGTGCTAGTGCTAGCGGGGGGCCGTCTGGGGCCAACGTCCTGACTTTC. Translating it yields CSASASGGPSGANVLTF.

This rearrangement joins TRBV20-1 to TRBJ2-1; possible D gene TRBD1, 5 bases. Trimming removed 0 bases from V and 4 bases from J, with 13 bases in between. The CDR3 covers 15 residues. Germline V gene lookup returns CDR1 DFQATT and CDR2 SNEGSKA (reference sequence). The CDR3, as DNA: TGCAGTGCTAGAGATGGACACCTATTTTACAATGAGCAGTTCTTC. Protein sequence: CSARDGHLFYNEQFF.

V is TRBV5-1 and J is TRBJ1-1; D gene uncertain. V lost 4 bases, J lost 1 base, and 8 bases lay in between. This CDR3 region has 13 residues. The germline V gene has CDR1 SGHRS and CDR2 YFSETQ. CDR3 sequence reads: CASSAQQNTEAFF. In DNA form, the CDR3 reads TGCGCCAGCAGCGCACAGCAGAACACTGAAGCTTTCTTT.

The J gene is TRBJ1-5, the V gene TRBV6-2 or TRBV6-3, with a tentative D call TRBD1 (6 bases). In germline, CDR1 is MNHEY, CDR2 SVGEGT. There are 15 residues in the CDR3. The germline V and J ends were trimmed by 2 bases and 3 bases, with 11 bases remaining between them. CDR3 sequence reads: CASSYIGGNNQPQHF. The CDR3, as DNA: TGTGCCAGCAGTTACATAGGGGGTAACAATCAGCCCCAGCATTTT.

This clonotype is a singleton in its sample. CDR3 nucleotides: TGTGCCAGCAGCAACAGGGTACCTGGGGCCAACGTCCTGACTTTC. This gives the protein CASSNRVPGANVLTF. This chain uses TRBV6-5 with TRBJ2-6, with D perhaps matching TRBD1 (6 bases). V gave up 6 bases and J gave up 2 bases, with 11 bases separating them. The CDR3 sequence is 15 residues long. Germline loops: CDR1 MNHEY, CDR2 SVGAGI.

This clonotype has more than one count but fewer than ten. The chain has TRBV28 and TRBJ2-7; TRBD2 matches 7 bases. Germline CDR1 is MDHEN and CDR2 is SYDVKM. The CDR3 contains 15 residues. The trim removed 6 bases at V and 0 bases at J, leaving 8 bases unmatched. CDR3 sequence reads: CASSAPGGGSYEQYF. The DNA for the CDR3 is TGTGCCAGCAGCGCCCCGGGAGGCGGCTCCTACGAGCAGTACTTC.

V and J are TRBV10-3 and TRBJ1-1; D uncertain. CDR1 is ENHRY and CDR2 is SYGVKD in the germline V gene. Trimming stripped 2 bases from V and 1 base from J, with 8 bases between. This CDR3 region has 14 residues. This CDR3 is CAISEGSANTEAFF. CDR3 nucleotides: TGTGCCATCAGTGAGGGCAGTGCGAACACTGAAGCTTTCTTT.

The chain recombines TRBV5-5 with TRBJ2-7; D tentatively fits TRBD1 or TRBD2 (5 bases each). Germline V lookup: CDR1 SGHKS, CDR2 YYEKEE (reference sequence). Between the trimmed V and J ends, which lost 0 bases and 1 base, there was a span of 14 bases. The CDR3 totals 16 residues. The CDR3 loop is CASSLAPGRGSYEQYF. The CDR3 DNA sequence: TGTGCCAGCAGCTTGGCCCCGGGACGGGGATCCTACGAGCAGTACTTC.

This chain links TRBV29-1 with TRBJ1-1, with D tentatively TRBD1 (6 bases). Trimming took 5 bases from V and 1 from J, leaving 8 bases between them. This CDR3 has 12 residues. Germline CDR1 SQVTM, CDR2 ANQGSEA. CDR3 in amino acids: CSVPDRNTEAFF. The CDR3 DNA reads as TGCAGCGTTCCGGACAGGAACACTGAAGCTTTCTTT.